This entry features one T cell receptor beta chain sequence. As yet, its antigen is unknown. The junction had 5 bases not matched to a gene; V was cut back by 6 bases and J by 4 bases. Looked up from germline, CDR1 is SGHTA and CDR2 is FQGNSA. The CDR3 covers 14 residues. This record comes from a study of chemoradiotherapy in HPV16-positive cancers. Study-level findings and limits: During treatment, candidate HPV-specific clones and E7-related motifs expanded in tumor.

Produced via immunoSEQ multiplex PCR; TCRdb's table is partial and in-frame only. The table includes 4,500 to 5,000 clones, approximately 90% detected once. This TCR derives from a human donor with HPV-associated anogenital cancer. The chain uses TRBV7-2 and TRBJ1-5, with 8 positions matching TRBD1. Source: tumor tissue, taken from a patient who underwent chemoradiotherapy. As DNA, the CDR3 is TGTGCCAGCAGTACAGGGGACAGGAATCAGCCCCAGCATTTT. It is translated as CASSTGDRNQPQHF.